This TCR beta chain is drawn from a study of lung T cells in sarcoidosis with Löfgren's syndrome. This clonotype is judged medium-sized. TCRdb called the reads again in MiXCR, with one record for every CDR3 protein. The sample gives over a thousand distinct CDR3 sequences, about 28% of which show up once; approximately 50% is in the top ten. The germline CDR1 and CDR2 sequences are MNHNS and SASEGT. With 8 bases removed from V and 0 bases from J, the gap between germline ends came to 8 bases. This CDR3 contains 12 residues. Material for sequencing was CD4+ T cells from bronchoalveolar lavage. The sequence derives from a human donor with sarcoidosis (Löfgren's syndrome or another form), or a control subject (not recorded which). The rearrangement links TRBV6-1 to TRBJ2-7; no firm D call. The CDR3 region has the DNA TGTGCCAGCTCGGCGAGCTCCTACGAGCAGTACTTC. It translates to CASSASSYEQYF.